This T cell receptor (beta chain) appears in the sequencing data of a study of spatial heterogeneity in lung cancer. TCRdb independently ran MiXCR on the 5' RACE reads; one entry per CDR3 protein. Of 60,000 to 85,000 distinct CDR3 sequences listed, about 8.2% are singletons. Time point meaning: blood at routine non-recurrence follow-up after resection. V gave up 4 bases and J gave up 4 bases, with 13 bases separating them. CDR3 size: 14 residues. Per the germline V gene, CDR1 is MNHEY and CDR2 is SVGAGI. The source was PBMCs, collected at follow-up. The rearrangement links TRBV6-5 to TRBJ1-1; TRBD1 is a possible D gene (5 bases). This TCR came from a female donor with early-stage non-small cell lung cancer. CDR3 region: CASSWGFSTTEAFF. CDR3 DNA: TGTGCCAGCAGTTGGGGCTTTTCTACCACTGAAGCTTTCTTT.